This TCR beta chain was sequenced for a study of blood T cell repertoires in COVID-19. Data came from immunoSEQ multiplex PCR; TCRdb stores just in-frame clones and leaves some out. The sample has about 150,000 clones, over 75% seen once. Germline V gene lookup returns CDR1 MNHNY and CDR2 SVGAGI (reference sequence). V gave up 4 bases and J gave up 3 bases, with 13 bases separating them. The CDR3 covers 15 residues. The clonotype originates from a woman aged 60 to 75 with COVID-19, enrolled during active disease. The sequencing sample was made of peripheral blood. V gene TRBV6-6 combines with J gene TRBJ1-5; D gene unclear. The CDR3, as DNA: TGTGCCAGCAGTTTTGCAAGGAGGGTCAATCAGCCCCAGCATTTT. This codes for CASSFARRVNQPQHF.